These 3 T cell receptor beta chains were sequenced from one sample in a study of T cells in pancreatic ductal adenocarcinoma. Surgery without prior neoadjuvant therapy was the treatment of the selected pancreatic ductal adenocarcinoma patients. Profiling relied on immunoSEQ multiplex PCR, and the TCRdb table lists in-frame clones only, not all of them. The sample lists around 100,000 clones; 90% to 95% were seen once. Material for sequencing was PBMCs. Every receptor here comes from a human donor with pancreatic ductal adenocarcinoma.

In this sample, this clone turned up once. This chain uses TRBV5-1 with TRBJ2-1, with 8 bases identical to TRBD1. V lost 7 bases to trimming and J lost 4 bases; unmatched junction nucleotides: 7. The CDR3 extends over 14 amino acids. The germline V gene has CDR1 SGHRS and CDR2 YFSETQ. The chain's CDR3 is CASGQGQTYNEQFF. The CDR3 DNA reads as TGCGCCAGCGGACAGGGACAGACATACAATGAGCAGTTCTTC.

The chain's CDR3 is CAWSVLGSPDTQYF. CDR3 nucleotides: TGTGCCTGGAGTGTACTAGGATCCCCAGATACGCAGTATTTT. The rearrangement uses TRBV30 and TRBJ2-3, with a weak D call TRBD2 (5 bases). Trimming took 0 bases from V and 4 from J, leaving 11 bases between them. The CDR3 runs to 14 residues. The germline V gene encodes CDR1 GTSNPN and CDR2 SVGIG (reference sequence).

V is TRBV11-2 and J is TRBJ2-7; 7 bases fit TRBD2. Trimming took 4 bases from V and 4 from J; bases not matched to a gene: 13. The CDR3 runs to 16 residues. Germline V gene sequence: CDR1 SGHAT, CDR2 FQNNGV. The CDR3 region is CASSWLRGAGIYEQYF. The CDR3 DNA reads TGTGCCAGCAGCTGGCTCCGGGGAGCGGGGATATACGAGCAGTACTTC.